Listed below are T cell receptor beta chains from one sample, sequenced in a study of beta chain features in type 1 diabetes. Repertoires were generated with immunoSEQ multiplex PCR, while TCRdb's copy carries only in-frame clones and drops some. Among a few hundred thousand clones, around 15% were seen once, and the ten largest hold roughly 0.08%. Material: naive CD4+ T cells from blood. These receptor sequences come from a man aged 30 to 39 with type 1 diabetes. CDR3s include the opening cysteine and the closing phenylalanine or tryptophan. D genes are given only for firm matches. Some rows have no size entry. The others give once, few or many, or a class for an expanded clone.

D: .; J: TRBJ2-1; size: .; length: 15; V: TRBV4-1; DNA: TGCGCCAGCTCGTCGACAGGACTAACTTTGAATGAGCAGTTCTTC; CDR3: CASSSTGLTLNEQFF
D: TRBD1; J: TRBJ2-7; size: .; length: 14; V: TRBV7-9; DNA: TGTGCCAGCAGCGACAGGGCTATTAATTACGAGCAGTACTTC; CDR3: CASSDRAINYEQYF
D: .; J: TRBJ2-4; size: few; length: 11; V: TRBV5-6; DNA: TGTGCCAGCAGCACAGGGAACATTCAGTACTTC; CDR3: CASSTGNIQYF
D: .; J: TRBJ1-3; size: few; length: 12; V: TRBV30; DNA: TGTGCCTGCGGGACTATTGGAAACACCATATATTTT; CDR3: CACGTIGNTIYF
D: .; J: TRBJ2-7; size: few; length: 14; V: TRBV30; DNA: TGTGCCTGGAGTGTGAGTAGCCAATCTTACGAGCAGTACTTC; CDR3: CAWSVSSQSYEQYF
D: .; J: TRBJ2-3; size: few; length: 11; V: TRBV20-1; DNA: TGCAGTTCCCCGAGGGCGTTCACGCAGTATTTT; CDR3: CSSPRAFTQYF
D: TRBD1; J: TRBJ1-1; size: few; length: 11; V: TRBV20-1; DNA: TGCAGTGCTCCTACGACAGGGTTGGCTTTCTTT; CDR3: CSAPTTGLAFF
D: .; J: TRBJ2-1; size: .; length: 15; V: TRBV7-2; DNA: TGTGCCAGCAGCTTAGCCGGGACACCGTACAATGAGCAGTTCTTC; CDR3: CASSLAGTPYNEQFF
D: .; J: TRBJ2-3; size: few; length: 15; V: TRBV28; DNA: TGTGCCAGCAGCAAGATGGGTCAAAGCACAGATACGCAGTATTTT; CDR3: CASSKMGQSTDTQYF
D: .; J: TRBJ2-3; size: .; length: 15; V: TRBV9; DNA: TGTGCCAGCAGCGTCCTAAGTCAAGGCACAGATACGCAGTATTTT; CDR3: CASSVLSQGTDTQYF
D: .; J: TRBJ2-6; size: few; length: 15; V: TRBV25-1; DNA: TGTGCCAGCAGTCTCGGTCCTCTGAAGGCCAACGTCCTGACTTTC; CDR3: CASSLGPLKANVLTF
D: .; J: TRBJ2-7; size: few; length: 12; V: TRBV7-9; DNA: TGTGCCAGCAGCTTAGTTTCCGACGAGCAGTACTTC; CDR3: CASSLVSDEQYF
D: .; J: TRBJ2-5; size: .; length: 13; V: TRBV23-1; DNA: TGCGCCAGCAGTCAGAAAGGGAATGGGACCCAGTACTTC; CDR3: CASSQKGNGTQYF
D: .; J: TRBJ1-2; size: few; length: 12; V: TRBV6-4; DNA: TGTGCCAGCAGTGACCCAGGCTATGGCTACACCTTC; CDR3: CASSDPGYGYTF
D: .; J: TRBJ2-1; size: few; length: 11; V: TRBV7-9; DNA: TGTGCCAGCAGCTTAGAACATGAGCAGTTCTTC; CDR3: CASSLEHEQFF
D: .; J: TRBJ2-1; size: few; length: 16; V: TRBV5-4; DNA: TGTGCCAGCAGCTTGGGCGGTGGGACAATCTACAATGAGCAGTTCTTC; CDR3: CASSLGGGTIYNEQFF
D: .; J: TRBJ2-7; size: .; length: 13; V: TRBV15; DNA: TGTGCCACCAGCAGAGATCAAAGTTACGAGCAGTACTTC; CDR3: CATSRDQSYEQYF
D: .; J: TRBJ1-1; size: .; length: 12; V: TRBV6-6; DNA: TGTGCCAGCACGACAGGTAACACTGAAGCTTTCTTT; CDR3: CASTTGNTEAFF
D: TRBD2; J: TRBJ2-2; size: few; length: 16; V: TRBV30; DNA: TGTGCCTGGACAAGATTAGTAGCGGGGGGCACCGGGGAGCTGTTTTTT; CDR3: CAWTRLVAGGTGELFF
D: .; J: TRBJ2-4; size: few; length: 14; V: TRBV7-9; DNA: TGTGCCAGCAGCCTCACAGGAGTACAAAACATTCAGTACTTC; CDR3: CASSLTGVQNIQYF
D: TRBD1; J: TRBJ1-5; size: .; length: 15; V: TRBV7-2; DNA: TGTGCCAGCAGCTTAGATGGCAGGGGGCCTCAGCCCCAGCATTTT; CDR3: CASSLDGRGPQPQHF
D: TRBD2; J: TRBJ2-4; size: few; length: 18; V: TRBV4-3; DNA: TGCGCCAGCAGCCAAGGCCTTTCTACTAGCGGGACCAAAAACATTCAGTACTTC; CDR3: CASSQGLSTSGTKNIQYF
D: .; J: TRBJ2-7; size: .; length: 14; V: TRBV5-1; DNA: TGCGCCAGCAGCCTTTCCGGACAACTCTACGAGCAGTACTTC; CDR3: CASSLSGQLYEQYF
D: .; J: TRBJ2-7; size: few; length: 12; V: TRBV29-1; DNA: TGCAGCGCGTGGGACGGATACTACGAGCAGTACTTC; CDR3: CSAWDGYYEQYF
D: .; J: TRBJ1-4; size: few; length: 14; V: TRBV7-2; DNA: TGTGCCAGCAGCCTGGGTGCAGGGTACGAAAAACTGTTTTTT; CDR3: CASSLGAGYEKLFF
D: .; J: TRBJ2-7; size: few; length: 12; V: TRBV6-1; DNA: TGTGCCAGCAGTGGTAGGGGGTACGAGCAGTACTTC; CDR3: CASSGRGYEQYF
D: TRBD2; J: TRBJ2-3; size: .; length: 16; V: TRBV7-7; DNA: TGTGCCAGCAGCTCCATACTAGCGGGAGATGGAGATACGCAGTATTTT; CDR3: CASSSILAGDGDTQYF
D: .; J: TRBJ1-2; size: .; length: 14; V: TRBV2; DNA: TGTGCCAGCATTGCGGAGCAAGCTAACTATGGCTACACCTTC; CDR3: CASIAEQANYGYTF
D: TRBD2; J: TRBJ2-2; size: .; length: 18; V: TRBV9; DNA: TGTGCCAGCAGCCTTACCTCGAGTGGGACTAGCATTTCCGGGGAGCTGTTTTTT; CDR3: CASSLTSSGTSISGELFF
D: .; J: TRBJ2-5; size: .; length: 14; V: TRBV7-2; DNA: TGTGCCAGCAGCTTAACTGGGGGAGGAGAGACCCAGTACTTC; CDR3: CASSLTGGGETQYF
D: TRBD2; J: TRBJ2-5; size: few; length: 15; V: TRBV29-1; DNA: TGCAGCGCGACTAGCGGGAGTGGTCAGGAAGAGACCCAGTACTTC; CDR3: CSATSGSGQEETQYF
D: .; J: TRBJ2-3; size: few; length: 10; V: TRBV29-1; DNA: TGCGCTACTTTCACAGATACGCAGTATTTT; CDR3: CATFTDTQYF
D: TRBD1; J: TRBJ2-7; size: .; length: 13; V: TRBV29-1; DNA: TGCAGCGTCGACAGGGTCTTTAGCAACGAGCAGTACTTC; CDR3: CSVDRVFSNEQYF
D: .; J: TRBJ1-1; size: .; length: 10; V: TRBV29-1; DNA: TGCAGTAGCGTGAACACTGAAGCTTTCTTT; CDR3: CSSVNTEAFF
D: .; J: TRBJ2-3; size: few; length: 12; V: TRBV28; DNA: TGTGCCAGCAGTAACCCGGGTCAGACGCAGTATTTT; CDR3: CASSNPGQTQYF
D: TRBD2; J: TRBJ2-3; size: .; length: 15; V: TRBV29-1; DNA: TGCAGCGGTTACACGCCGGGACTACGGGGTGATACGCAGTATTTT; CDR3: CSGYTPGLRGDTQYF
D: .; J: TRBJ2-3; size: .; length: 16; V: TRBV18; DNA: TGTGCCAGCTCACCCCAGGAGCTGGGGGACACAGATACGCAGTATTTT; CDR3: CASSPQELGDTDTQYF
D: .; J: TRBJ2-5; size: few; length: 13; V: TRBV6-5; DNA: TGTGCCAGCAGTCCAGGGTACCAAGAGACCCAGTACTTC; CDR3: CASSPGYQETQYF
D: TRBD2; J: TRBJ2-1; size: .; length: 14; V: TRBV28; DNA: TGTGCTACCCGCGGGAGGATCTCCTACAATGAGCAGTTCTTC; CDR3: CATRGRISYNEQFF
D: .; J: TRBJ1-5; size: few; length: 16; V: TRBV15; DNA: TGTGCCACCAGCAGAGATGGGGCCAGGGGCAATCAGCCCCAGCATTTT; CDR3: CATSRDGARGNQPQHF
D: .; J: TRBJ2-7; size: .; length: 13; V: TRBV7-2; DNA: TGTGCCAGCAGCCCCCGAGGGAACTACGAGCAGTACTTC; CDR3: CASSPRGNYEQYF
D: .; J: TRBJ1-1; size: .; length: 14; V: TRBV9; DNA: TGTGCCAGCAGCGTAGTGGACAGCCACACTGAAGCTTTCTTT; CDR3: CASSVVDSHTEAFF
D: .; J: TRBJ1-5; size: few; length: 15; V: TRBV18; DNA: TGTGCCAGCTCACCACCGGGGCTAGGCAATCAGCCCCAGCATTTT; CDR3: CASSPPGLGNQPQHF
D: .; J: TRBJ2-3; size: .; length: 12; V: TRBV30; DNA: TGTGCCTGGAGTCCCGGCACAGATACGCAGTATTTT; CDR3: CAWSPGTDTQYF
D: TRBD1; J: TRBJ1-1; size: .; length: 15; V: TRBV29-1; DNA: TGCAGCGTTTGCCCGGGACAGGGGGCGGACACTGAAGCTTTCTTT; CDR3: CSVCPGQGADTEAFF
D: .; J: TRBJ2-7; size: .; length: 14; V: TRBV2; DNA: TGTGCCAGCAGTGAAGGACTAGGCTACTACGAGCAGTACTTC; CDR3: CASSEGLGYYEQYF
D: .; J: TRBJ2-1; size: few; length: 13; V: TRBV30; DNA: TGTGCCTGGGGAGGTATCACCTACAATGAGCAGTTCTTC; CDR3: CAWGGITYNEQFF
D: TRBD2; J: TRBJ2-1; size: .; length: 17; V: TRBV5-6; DNA: TGTGCCAGCAGCTTATTTATCGTGTCTAGCGGATACAATGAGCAGTTCTTC; CDR3: CASSLFIVSSGYNEQFF
D: .; J: TRBJ2-1; size: few; length: 16; V: TRBV7-8; DNA: TGTGCCAGCAGCACTAGGGGTGGGCGCCGGGTGAATGAGCAGTTCTTC; CDR3: CASSTRGGRRVNEQFF
D: .; J: TRBJ1-2; size: .; length: 15; V: TRBV10-3; DNA: TGTGCCATTCATGAGGGATCAGGGGATAACTATGGCTACACCTTC; CDR3: CAIHEGSGDNYGYTF
D: TRBD2; J: TRBJ2-7; size: few; length: 13; V: TRBV28; DNA: TGTGCCAGCAACTCCGGGACTAGCTACGAGCAGTACTTC; CDR3: CASNSGTSYEQYF
D: TRBD2; J: TRBJ2-1; size: once; length: 14; V: TRBV4-2; DNA: TGTGCCAGCAGCCACCCATCGGGAGGGAATGAGCAGTTCTTC; CDR3: CASSHPSGGNEQFF
D: .; J: TRBJ2-5; size: few; length: 17; V: TRBV11-1; DNA: TGTGCCAGCAGCTTAACGTCCCGATACGGGGGTCAAGAGACCCAGTACTTC; CDR3: CASSLTSRYGGQETQYF
D: .; J: TRBJ2-7; size: few; length: 12; V: TRBV18; DNA: TGTGCCAGCTCACCCAACTCCTACGAGCAGTACTTC; CDR3: CASSPNSYEQYF
D: .; J: TRBJ2-5; size: .; length: 18; V: TRBV21-1; DNA: TGTGCCAGCAGGCTCGATGTAGCGGGAGAGTCAGGGCAAGAGACCCAGTACTTC; CDR3: CASRLDVAGESGQETQYF
D: TRBD1; J: TRBJ2-5; size: .; length: 15; V: TRBV28; DNA: TGTGCCAGCAGTTCAGGACAGGGGGTCCAAGAGACCCAGTACTTC; CDR3: CASSSGQGVQETQYF